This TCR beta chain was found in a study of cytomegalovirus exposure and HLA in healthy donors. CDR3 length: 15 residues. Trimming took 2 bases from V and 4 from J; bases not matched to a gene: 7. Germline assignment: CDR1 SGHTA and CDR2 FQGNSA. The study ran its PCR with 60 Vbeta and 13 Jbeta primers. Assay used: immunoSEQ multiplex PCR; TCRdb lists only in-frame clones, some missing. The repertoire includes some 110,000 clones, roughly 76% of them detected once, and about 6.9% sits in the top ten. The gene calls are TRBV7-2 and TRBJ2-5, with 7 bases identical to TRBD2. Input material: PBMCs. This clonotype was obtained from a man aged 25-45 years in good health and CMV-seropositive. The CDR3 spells CASSLQRGEGETQYF. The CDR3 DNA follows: TGTGCCAGCAGCTTACAGCGGGGAGAGGGAGAGACCCAGTACTTC.